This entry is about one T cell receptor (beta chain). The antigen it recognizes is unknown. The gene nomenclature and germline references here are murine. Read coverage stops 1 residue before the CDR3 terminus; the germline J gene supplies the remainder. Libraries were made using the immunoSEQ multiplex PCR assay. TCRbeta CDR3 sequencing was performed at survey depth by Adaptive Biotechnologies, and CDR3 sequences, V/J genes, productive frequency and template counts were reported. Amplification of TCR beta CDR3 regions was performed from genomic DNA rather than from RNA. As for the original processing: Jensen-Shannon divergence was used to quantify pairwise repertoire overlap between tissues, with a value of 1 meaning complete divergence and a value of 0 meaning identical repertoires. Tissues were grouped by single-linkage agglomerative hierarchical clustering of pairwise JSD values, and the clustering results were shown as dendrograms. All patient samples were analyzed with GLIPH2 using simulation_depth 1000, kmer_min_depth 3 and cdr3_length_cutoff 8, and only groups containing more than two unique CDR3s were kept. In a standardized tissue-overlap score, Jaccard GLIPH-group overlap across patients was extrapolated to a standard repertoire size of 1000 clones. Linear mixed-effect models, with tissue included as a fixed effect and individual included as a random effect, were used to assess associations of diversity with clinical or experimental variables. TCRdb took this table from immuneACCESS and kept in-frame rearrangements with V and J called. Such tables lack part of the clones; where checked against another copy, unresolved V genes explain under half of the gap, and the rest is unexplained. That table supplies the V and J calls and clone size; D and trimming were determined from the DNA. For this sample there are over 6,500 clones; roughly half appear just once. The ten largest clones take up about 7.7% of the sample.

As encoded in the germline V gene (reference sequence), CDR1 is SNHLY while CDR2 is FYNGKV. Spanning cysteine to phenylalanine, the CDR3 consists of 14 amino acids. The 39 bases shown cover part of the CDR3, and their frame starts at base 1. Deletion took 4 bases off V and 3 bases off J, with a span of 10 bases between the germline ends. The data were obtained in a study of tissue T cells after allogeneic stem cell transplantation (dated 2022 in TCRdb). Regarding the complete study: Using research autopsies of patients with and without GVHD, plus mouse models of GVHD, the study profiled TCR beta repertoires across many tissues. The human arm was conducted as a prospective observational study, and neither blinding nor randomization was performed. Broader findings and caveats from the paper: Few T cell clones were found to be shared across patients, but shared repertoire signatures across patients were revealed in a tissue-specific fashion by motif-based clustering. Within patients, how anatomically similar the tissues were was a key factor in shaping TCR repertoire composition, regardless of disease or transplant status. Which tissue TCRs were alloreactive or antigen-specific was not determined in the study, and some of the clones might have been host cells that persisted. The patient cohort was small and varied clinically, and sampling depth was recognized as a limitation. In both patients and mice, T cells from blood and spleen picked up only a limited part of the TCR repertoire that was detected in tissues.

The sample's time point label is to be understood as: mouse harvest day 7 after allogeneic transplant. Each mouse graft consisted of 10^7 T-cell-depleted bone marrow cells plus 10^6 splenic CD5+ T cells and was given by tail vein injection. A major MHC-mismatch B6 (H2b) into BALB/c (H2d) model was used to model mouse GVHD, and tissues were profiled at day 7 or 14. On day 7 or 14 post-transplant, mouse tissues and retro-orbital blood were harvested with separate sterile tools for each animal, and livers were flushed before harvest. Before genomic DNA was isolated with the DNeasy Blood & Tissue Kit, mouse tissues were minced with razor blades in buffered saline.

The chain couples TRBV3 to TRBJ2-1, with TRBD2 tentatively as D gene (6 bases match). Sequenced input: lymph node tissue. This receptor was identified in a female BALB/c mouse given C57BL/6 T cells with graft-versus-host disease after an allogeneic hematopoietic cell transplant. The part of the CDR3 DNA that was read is TGTGCCAGCAGCTGGGACTTACCCTATGCTGAGCAGTTC. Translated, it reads CASSWDLPYAEQF. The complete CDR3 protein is CASSWDLPYAEQFF.